These T cell receptor beta chains were read from a single sample in a study of CD8+CD57+ T cells in acquired aplastic anemia. TCRdb analysed the reads with MiXCR anew, one entry per CDR3 protein. The repertoire includes roughly 250,000 distinct CDR3 sequences, more than 45% of them detected once, and 7% to 10% sits in the top ten. Sequencing input: sorted CD4+, CD8+, or CD8+CD57+ T cells (not recorded which) from PBMCs. These receptors were obtained from a human donor with aplastic anemia. CDR3s include the opening cysteine and the closing phenylalanine or tryptophan. A D gene is named only where the DNA matches it firmly. Expanded clones get a size class; other rows say once, few or many, or leave the size out.

-	-	TRBV7-3	TRBJ2-5	TGTGCCAGCAGCTTTTCGAGCGGGGAGACCCAGTACTTC	CASSFSSGETQYF
-	TRBD2	TRBV15	TRBJ2-3	TGTGCCACCAGTTTAGCGGGAGCAGTAGATACGCAGTATTTT	CATSLAGAVDTQYF
once	-	TRBV5-1	TRBJ2-1	TGCGCCAGCAGCCCGCTAGCTTCCTACAATGAGCAGTTCTTC	CASSPLASYNEQFF
many	TRBD1	TRBV29-1	TRBJ2-7	TGCAGCGTGGAGGAGGACAGGGGATACTACGAGCAGTACTTC	CSVEEDRGYYEQYF
few	TRBD1	TRBV7-6	TRBJ2-7	TGTGCCAGCAGTCACGGACAGGCTGAGGACTTC	CASSHGQAEDF
many	-	TRBV19	TRBJ2-1	TGTGCCAGTAGTATGTCAACCTACAATGAGCAGTTCTTC	CASSMSTYNEQFF
-	-	TRBV7-6	TRBJ2-7	TGTGCCAGCAGCCAGAGGCGGGGCCCACAAAACTACGAGCAGTACTTC	CASSQRRGPQNYEQYF
-	-	TRBV5-6	TRBJ1-1	TGTGCCAGCAGCTTGGCGGGGGGGAAAGGAGCTTTCTTT	CASSLAGGKGAFF
many	-	TRBV7-8	TRBJ2-4	TGTGCCAGCAGCCCCGGGAGACTAGCCAAAAACATTCAGTACTTC	CASSPGRLAKNIQYF
-	TRBD1	TRBV7-2	TRBJ1-2	TGTGCCAGCAGCTCAGACAGGGGGAGTTATGGCTACACCTTC	CASSSDRGSYGYTF
once	-	TRBV20-1	TRBJ2-3	TGCAGTGCTAGAGGGGTTGATACGCAGTATTTT	CSARGVDTQYF
-	-	TRBV4-3	TRBJ2-2	TGCGCCAGCAGCCAACCCTGGTGGGGACGGGGGCCCGGGGAGCTGTTTTTT	CASSQPWWGRGPGELFF
many	-	TRBV13	TRBJ1-4	TGTGCCAGCAGCTTAGAGGGGGCTAATGAAAAACTGTTTTTT	CASSLEGANEKLFF
-	TRBD1	TRBV10-2	TRBJ1-4	TGCGCCAGCAGTTCGGGACAGGGCTACTTCGACGAAAAACTGTTTTTT	CASSSGQGYFDEKLFF
-	TRBD1	TRBV20-1	TRBJ1-5	TGCAGTGCTAGAGTTCCGACAGGGGGCAGGTATCAGCCCCAGCATTTT	CSARVPTGGRYQPQHF
-	-	TRBV6-5	TRBJ1-2	TGTGCCAGCACAGGCAGGCATAACTATGGCTACACCTTC	CASTGRHNYGYTF
few	-	TRBV9	TRBJ1-4	TGTGCCAGCAGTCGACGAGCCAGGGTGGGTGAAAAACTGTTTTTT	CASSRRARVGEKLFF
few	-	TRBV2	TRBJ2-7	TGTGCCAGCCTCACAGGGAGCAACGAGCAGTACTTC	CASLTGSNEQYF
-	-	TRBV10-3	TRBJ1-1	TGTGCCACCAGCAGGGGACCAAAAGGTCGGGGGAACACTGAAGCTTTCTTT	CATSRGPKGRGNTEAFF
-	-	TRBV10-1	TRBJ2-1	TGCGCCAGCAATAATCCCGCGCAGTTCTTC	CASNNPAQFF
-	-	TRBV20-1	TRBJ2-7	TGCAGTGCTAGTTCGGCGACGGATTACGAGCAGTACTTC	CSASSATDYEQYF
-	-	TRBV2	TRBJ2-7	TGTGCCAGCAGTGAATTGCGGAGATACGAGCAGTACTTC	CASSELRRYEQYF
-	TRBD2	TRBV10-3	TRBJ2-1	TGTGCCATCAGTTTTAGACTAGCGGGGGCCATGCTCCCCTACAATGAGCAGTTCTTC	CAISFRLAGAMLPYNEQFF
many	-	TRBV14	TRBJ2-7	TGTGCCAGCAGCCAAGAATTGGGGTTCGAGCAGTACTTC	CASSQELGFEQYF
many	-	TRBV5-1	TRBJ2-7	TGCGCCAGCAGTGTGGGGACGGAAATCTCCTACGAGCAGTACTTC	CASSVGTEISYEQYF
few	TRBD1	TRBV12-3/TRBV12-4	TRBJ1-2	TGTGCCAGCAGTCCGACAGGGGACTATGGCTACACCTTC	CASSPTGDYGYTF
-	TRBD1	TRBV25-1	TRBJ1-1	TGTGCCAGCAGTCCTCCCCGGACAGGGGGCAATGAAGCTTTCTTT	CASSPPRTGGNEAFF
-	-	TRBV24-1	TRBJ1-2	TGTGCCACTTCCGCAGGGGCTAACTATGGCTACACCTTC	CATSAGANYGYTF
many	-	TRBV9	TRBJ2-5	TGTGCCAGCAGCGACCAAGAGACCCAGTACTTC	CASSDQETQYF
-	-	TRBV10-3	TRBJ1-1	TGTGCCATCAGGCAAACGGTGGGCACTGAAGCTTTCTTT	CAIRQTVGTEAFF
-	-	TRBV29-1	TRBJ1-2	TGCAGCGTTTCCGGGGGCAGCTATGGCTACACCTTC	CSVSGGSYGYTF
few	-	TRBV6-5	TRBJ1-5	TGTGCCAGCAGTGAATTGGGTGGCGGTCAGCCCCAGCATTTT	CASSELGGGQPQHF
-	TRBD1	TRBV4-3	TRBJ2-7	TGCGCCAGCAGCCCCGGGACAGGAGAGTACGAGCAGTACTTC	CASSPGTGEYEQYF
-	-	TRBV29-1	TRBJ2-7	TGCAGCGTTCAAAACAGGTCCTCCTACGAGCAGTACTTC	CSVQNRSSYEQYF
-	TRBD1	TRBV6-1	TRBJ2-7	TGTGCCAGCACTCTAAGACAGGGGGTCGACGAGCAGTACTTC	CASTLRQGVDEQYF
-	TRBD2	TRBV28	TRBJ2-1	TGTGCCAGCAGGGGTAGCGGGAGCTATGAGCAGTTCTTC	CASRGSGSYEQFF
-	-	TRBV7-9	TRBJ1-6	TGTGCCAGCAGGGCCGCTAGGCCACCCCTCCACTTT	CASRAARPPLHF
-	TRBD1	TRBV9	TRBJ2-7	TGTGCCAGCAGCGCGCGGGACAGGGCAACCTACGAGCAGTACTTC	CASSARDRATYEQYF
-	TRBD2	TRBV9	TRBJ2-5	TGTGCCAGGGGGACTAGCGGGGATTCGGAGACCCAGTACTTC	CARGTSGDSETQYF
-	TRBD1	TRBV5-1	TRBJ1-1	TGCGCCAGCCTCCCCGGGACAGGGAACACTGAAGCTTTCTTT	CASLPGTGNTEAFF
-	-	TRBV25-1	TRBJ2-7	TGTGCCAGCAGTATTTCGGCATTGGGGGTCGACGAGCAGTACTTC	CASSISALGVDEQYF
many	-	TRBV7-9	TRBJ2-5	TGTGCCAGCAGTAAGCCCCCCGAGACCCAGTACTTC	CASSKPPETQYF
-	TRBD1	TRBV6-5	TRBJ2-7	TGTGCCAGCAGTTATAGCGGACAGGGCCGGGGATGGTACGAGCAGTACTTC	CASSYSGQGRGWYEQYF
-	-	TRBV10-3	TRBJ1-1	TGTGCCATCACAGACAGGAACACTGAAGCTTTCTTT	CAITDRNTEAFF
-	-	TRBV7-8	TRBJ2-7	TGTGCCAGCAGCTTAGATCCTGGGCGGATGTCCGGGCAGTACTTC	CASSLDPGRMSGQYF
many	TRBD1	TRBV7-9	TRBJ2-7	TGTGCCAGCAGCTTAGCTCGGGACAGGGTATTCTCCTACGAGCAGTACTTC	CASSLARDRVFSYEQYF
many	-	TRBV27	TRBJ2-7	TGTGCCAGCAGTCTAACCACCCGACGGAGGGAGTACTTC	CASSLTTRRREYF
many	-	TRBV7-9	TRBJ2-1	TGTGCCAGCCGTATACGACAGGACAATGAGCAGTTCTTC	CASRIRQDNEQFF
-	TRBD1	TRBV4-1	TRBJ1-5	TGCGCCAGCAGCCAAGAGAGGACAGGGGGTTTTCAGCCCCAGCATTTT	CASSQERTGGFQPQHF
-	TRBD2	TRBV27	TRBJ2-1	TGTGCCAGCAGTAGCGGGAGAGTAGTTGATGAGCAGTTCTTC	CASSSGRVVDEQFF
-	-	TRBV4-2	TRBJ2-1	TGTGCCAGCAGCCAACCGCCCTTGACCTACAATGAGCAGTTCTTC	CASSQPPLTYNEQFF
many	-	TRBV6-5	TRBJ2-1	TGTGCCAGCAGTTACCAGGGCCTCAATGAGCAGTTCTTC	CASSYQGLNEQFF
-	-	TRBV2	TRBJ2-1	TGTGCCAGCCTGCTCGACCCAGGCCCCTACAATGAGCAGTTCTTC	CASLLDPGPYNEQFF
-	TRBD2	TRBV7-9	TRBJ2-7	TGTGCCAGCAGCCCACCCGGACTAGCGGGAGGGAACGAGCAGTACTTC	CASSPPGLAGGNEQYF
once	-	TRBV19	TRBJ1-2	TGTGCCAGTAGTATACGGACCTTCCTTAATGGCTACACCTTC	CASSIRTFLNGYTF
many	-	TRBV7-9	TRBJ2-3	TGTGCCAGCAGCCACAACAGGGTTTCTGTGGGAGGCTCTTCCACAGATACGCAGTATTTT	CASSHNRVSVGGSSTDTQYF
-	TRBD2	TRBV25-1	TRBJ2-3	TGTGCCAGCAGTGATTACGGTAGCGGGGTTAGCACAGATACGCAGTATTTT	CASSDYGSGVSTDTQYF